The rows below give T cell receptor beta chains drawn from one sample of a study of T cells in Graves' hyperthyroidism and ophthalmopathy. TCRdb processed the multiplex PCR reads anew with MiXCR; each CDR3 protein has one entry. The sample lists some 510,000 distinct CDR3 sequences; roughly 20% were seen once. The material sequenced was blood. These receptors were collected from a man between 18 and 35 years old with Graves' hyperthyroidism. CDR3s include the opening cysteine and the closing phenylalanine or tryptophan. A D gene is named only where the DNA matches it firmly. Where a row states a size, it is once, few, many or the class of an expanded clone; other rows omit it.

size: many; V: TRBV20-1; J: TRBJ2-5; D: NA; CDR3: CSARVLAEETQYF; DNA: TGCAGTGCTAGAGTCCTAGCTGAAGAGACCCAGTACTTC
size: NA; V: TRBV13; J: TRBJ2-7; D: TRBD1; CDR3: CASSSIMGQSGSYEQYF; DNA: TGTGCCAGCAGTTCTATTATGGGACAGAGCGGTTCCTACGAGCAGTACTTC
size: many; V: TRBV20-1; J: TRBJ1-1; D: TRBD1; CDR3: CVTGTGVTEAFF; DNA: TGCGTTACCGGGACAGGGGTTACTGAAGCTTTCTTT
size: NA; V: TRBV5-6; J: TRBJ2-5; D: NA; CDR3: CASSFKRSMETQYF; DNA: TGTGCCAGCAGCTTCAAGAGGAGTATGGAGACCCAGTACTTC
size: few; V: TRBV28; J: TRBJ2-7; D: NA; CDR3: CASSFASRSYEQYF; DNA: TGTGCCAGCAGTTTTGCCTCACGCTCCTACGAGCAGTACTTC
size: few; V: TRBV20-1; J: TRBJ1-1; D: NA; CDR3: CSARDRGENTEAFF; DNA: TGCAGTGCTAGAGATCGAGGGGAGAACACTGAAGCTTTCTTT
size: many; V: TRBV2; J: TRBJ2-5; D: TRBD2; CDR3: CASSDRGGQETQYF; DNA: TGTGCCAGCAGTGACCGGGGGGGGCAAGAGACCCAGTACTTC
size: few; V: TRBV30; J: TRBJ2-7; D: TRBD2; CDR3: CAWSGHLAGKYEQYF; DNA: TGTGCCTGGAGCGGTCATCTAGCGGGAAAGTACGAGCAGTACTTC
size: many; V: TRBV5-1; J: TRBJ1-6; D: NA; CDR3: CASSLDGNSPLHF; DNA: TGCGCCAGCAGCTTGGATGGCAATTCACCCCTCCACTTT
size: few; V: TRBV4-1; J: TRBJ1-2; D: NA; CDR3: CASSDKGARGYTF; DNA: TGCGCCAGCAGCGACAAGGGCGCACGGGGCTACACCTTC
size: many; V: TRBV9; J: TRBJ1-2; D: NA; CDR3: CASSAGRDTNNYGYTF; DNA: TGTGCCAGCAGCGCGGGCCGGGACACGAATAACTATGGCTACACCTTC
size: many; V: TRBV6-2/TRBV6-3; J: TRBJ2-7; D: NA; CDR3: CASSYSDLGRRSYEQYF; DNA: TGTGCCAGCAGTTACTCGGACTTGGGACGGCGATCCTACGAGCAGTACTTC
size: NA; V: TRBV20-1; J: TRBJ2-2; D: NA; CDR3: CSARNMGGELFF; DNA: TGCAGTGCTCGTAACATGGGCGGGGAGCTGTTTTTT
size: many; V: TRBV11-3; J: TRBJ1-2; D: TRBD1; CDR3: CASSFTGANGYTF; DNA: TGTGCCAGCAGCTTCACAGGGGCGAATGGCTACACCTTC
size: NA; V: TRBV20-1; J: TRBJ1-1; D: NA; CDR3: CSAGEGNTEAFF; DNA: TGCAGTGCTGGAGAGGGGAACACTGAAGCTTTCTTT
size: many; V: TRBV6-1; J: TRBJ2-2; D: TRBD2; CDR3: CASSEAPSGGANTGELFF; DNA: TGTGCCAGCAGTGAAGCCCCTAGCGGGGGCGCGAACACCGGGGAGCTGTTTTTT
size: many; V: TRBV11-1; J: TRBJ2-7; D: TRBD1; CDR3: CASSLSPAYRGTHKYF; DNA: TGTGCCAGCAGCTTATCCCCCGCCTACAGGGGGACACATAAGTACTTC
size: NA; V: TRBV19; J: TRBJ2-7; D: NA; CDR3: CASSISSTYEQYF; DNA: TGTGCCAGTAGTATATCCAGCACCTACGAGCAGTACTTC
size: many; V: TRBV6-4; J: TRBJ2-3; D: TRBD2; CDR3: CASSGSGSMVTDTQYF; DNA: TGTGCCAGCAGTGGTAGCGGGAGTATGGTTACAGATACGCAGTATTTT
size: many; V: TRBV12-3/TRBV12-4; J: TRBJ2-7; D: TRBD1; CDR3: CASRRQGYEQYF; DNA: TGCGCCAGCAGAAGACAGGGATACGAGCAGTACTTC
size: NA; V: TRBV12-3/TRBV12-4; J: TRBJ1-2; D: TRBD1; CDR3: CASITEGQVVGSGYTF; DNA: TGTGCCAGCATCACTGAGGGACAGGTAGTTGGGAGCGGCTACACCTTC
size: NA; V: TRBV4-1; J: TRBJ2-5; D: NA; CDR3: CASSQAKRGGVTQYF; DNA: TGCGCCAGCAGCCAAGCGAAAAGGGGAGGCGTGACCCAGTACTTC
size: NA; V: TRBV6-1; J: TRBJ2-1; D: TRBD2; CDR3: CASRPTSVSYNEQFF; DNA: TGTGCCAGCAGACCGACTAGCGTATCCTACAATGAGCAGTTCTTC
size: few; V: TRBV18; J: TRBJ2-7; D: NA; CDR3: CASSPGEDEQYF; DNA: TGTGCCAGCTCACCAGGGGAGGACGAGCAGTACTTC
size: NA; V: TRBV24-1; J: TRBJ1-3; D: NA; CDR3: CATSDEGYSGNTIYF; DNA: TGTGCCACCAGTGATGAGGGATACTCTGGAAACACCATATATTTT
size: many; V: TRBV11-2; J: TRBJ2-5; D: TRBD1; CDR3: CASKRPGTGGLETQYF; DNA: TGTGCCAGTAAGAGACCGGGGACAGGGGGTCTTGAGACCCAGTACTTC
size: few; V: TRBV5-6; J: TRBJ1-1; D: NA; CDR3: CASSSLRLGVPEAFF; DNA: TGTGCCAGCAGCTCATTAAGGTTAGGGGTCCCTGAAGCTTTCTTT
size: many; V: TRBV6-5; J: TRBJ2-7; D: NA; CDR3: CASSLEESHEQYF; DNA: TGTGCCAGCAGTTTGGAAGAGAGCCACGAGCAGTACTTC
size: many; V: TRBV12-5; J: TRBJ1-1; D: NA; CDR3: CASGQTERLRAEAFF; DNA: TGTGCTAGTGGGCAGACGGAGCGGTTGAGGGCTGAAGCTTTCTTT
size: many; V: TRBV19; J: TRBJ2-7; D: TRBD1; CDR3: CASSTGQGRYEQYF; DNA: TGTGCCAGTAGTACCGGACAGGGGAGGTACGAGCAGTACTTC
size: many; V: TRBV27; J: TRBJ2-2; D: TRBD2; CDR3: CASGGLAGFGELFF; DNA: TGTGCCAGCGGAGGACTAGCCGGGTTCGGGGAGCTGTTTTTT
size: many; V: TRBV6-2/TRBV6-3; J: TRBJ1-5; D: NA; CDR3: CASSYASVRYSNQPQHF; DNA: TGTGCCAGCAGTTACGCTTCGGTTAGGTATAGCAATCAGCCCCAGCATTTT
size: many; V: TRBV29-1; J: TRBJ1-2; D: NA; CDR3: CSVETVDQPYNYGYTF; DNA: TGCAGCGTTGAAACCGTCGACCAGCCATATAACTATGGCTACACCTTC
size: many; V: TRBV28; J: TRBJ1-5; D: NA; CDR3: CASTSRGYQPQHF; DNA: TGTGCCAGCACGAGCAGGGGTTATCAGCCCCAGCATTTT
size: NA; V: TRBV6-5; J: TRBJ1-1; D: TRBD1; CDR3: CASSYQGADNTEAFF; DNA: TGTGCCAGCAGTTACCAGGGGGCGGATAACACTGAAGCTTTCTTT
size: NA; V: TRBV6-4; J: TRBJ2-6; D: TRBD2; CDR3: CASMTGSTSGGSGANVLTF; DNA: TGTGCCAGCATGACAGGTTCGACTAGCGGGGGAAGTGGGGCCAACGTCCTGACTTTC
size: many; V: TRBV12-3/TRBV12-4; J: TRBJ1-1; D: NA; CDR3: CASRAVREGEAFF; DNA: TGTGCCAGCAGAGCGGTTCGGGAGGGTGAAGCTTTCTTT
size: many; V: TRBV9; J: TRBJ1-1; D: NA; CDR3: CASSVVVANTEAFF; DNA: TGTGCCAGCAGCGTAGTGGTAGCGAACACTGAAGCTTTCTTT
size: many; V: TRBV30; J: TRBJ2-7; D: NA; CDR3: CAWRARGRLEQYF; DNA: TGTGCCTGGAGGGCCAGGGGGAGGCTCGAGCAGTACTTC
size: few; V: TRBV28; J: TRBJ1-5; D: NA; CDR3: CASTERGQPQHF; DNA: TGTGCCAGCACAGAAAGGGGCCAGCCCCAGCATTTT
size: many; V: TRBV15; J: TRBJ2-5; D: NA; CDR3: CATSRDPGAREETQYF; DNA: TGTGCCACCAGCAGAGATCCGGGGGCGCGGGAGGAGACCCAGTACTTC
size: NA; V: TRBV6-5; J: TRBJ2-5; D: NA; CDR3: CASSYSKRGSETQYF; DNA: TGTGCCAGCAGTTACTCGAAAAGGGGGTCGGAGACCCAGTACTTC
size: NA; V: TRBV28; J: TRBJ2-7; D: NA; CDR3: CASRKRALSYEQYF; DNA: TGTGCCAGCAGAAAGCGGGCACTCTCCTACGAGCAGTACTTC